The 26 T cell receptor beta chains listed next were all sequenced from one sample in a study of siplizumab effects on memory and regulatory T cells (dated by TCRdb to between 2018 and 2021). The library came from the immunoSEQ multiplex PCR assay. TCRdb provides this immuneACCESS table in a form limited to in-frame rearrangements. Some clones are lacking; in checked studies, under half of them reflect an unresolved V gene, and why the rest are absent is not known. For this sample there are about 98,000 clones; 92% appear just once. Together, the top ten hold 1.1% of the sample. The sample taken for sequencing was CD4+ T cells sorted from blood. Receptor source: a human donor in good health.

The chain carries TRBV30 and TRBJ1-5; 9 bases agree with TRBD1. The CDR3 sequence is 15 residues long. Trimming cost V 3 bases and J 0 bases; bases outside gene matches: 3. The germline V gene encodes CDR1 GTSNPN and CDR2 SVGIG (reference sequence). CDR3 bases: TGTGCCTGGAGCGACAGGGGGTATAGCAATCAGCCCCAGCATTTT. Encoded protein: CAWSDRGYSNQPQHF.

The chain is built from TRBV10-2 and TRBJ1-3, with D possibly being TRBD1 (5 bases). CDR1 WSHSY and CDR2 SAAADI come from the germline V gene. Trimming removed 3 bases at V and 2 bases at J, with 11 bases between. This CDR3 has 15 amino acids. CDR3 in amino acids: CASSDTTATGNTIYF. For the CDR3, the DNA is TGCGCCAGCAGTGATACGACAGCCACTGGAAACACCATATATTTT.

This clone has just one count. The rearrangement links TRBV7-9 to TRBJ2-7; D gene ambiguous. Germline V gene lookup returns CDR1 SEHNR and CDR2 FQNEAQ (reference sequence). The V end was cut by 5 bases, the J end by 3 bases, with 14 bases between. CDR3 length: 14 amino acids. The CDR3: CASSRRQRDYEQYF. CDR3 in DNA: TGTGCCAGCAGCCGAAGACAAAGGGACTACGAGCAGTACTTC.

This chain connects TRBV7-9 to TRBJ2-3, with D unclear. Germline V gene sequence: CDR1 SEHNR, CDR2 FQNEAQ (reference sequence). Trimming pared 4 bases from V and 0 bases from J, leaving 11 bases between. This CDR3 comprises 15 residues. The CDR3 nucleotides are TGTGCCAGCAGCTCCCGGCGAACTAGCACAGATACGCAGTATTTT. The encoded protein is CASSSRRTSTDTQYF.

The chain uses TRBV27 and TRBJ1-2; TRBD1 matches at 7 bases. The trim removed 4 bases at V and 9 bases at J, leaving 11 bases unmatched. This CDR3 has 14 amino acids. Germline loops: CDR1 MNHEY, CDR2 SMNVEV (reference sequence). CDR3 DNA: TGTGCCAGCAGTTCCAACTCCAGGGGGATTAGCTACACCTTC. Protein: CASSSNSRGISYTF.

The gene calls are TRBV5-5 and TRBJ2-3; no reliable D call. Per the germline V gene, CDR1 is SGHKS and CDR2 is YYEKEE (reference sequence). Deletions cut 0 bases from V and 3 bases from J, with 11 bases between. The CDR3 runs 15 residues. The CDR3 bases are TGTGCCAGCAGCTTGGATGGTCTAGGAACAGATACGCAGTATTTT. Amino acid sequence: CASSLDGLGTDTQYF.

The V and J genes are TRBV15 and TRBJ2-1, with TRBD1 as a possible D gene (5 bases). V shed 3 bases and J shed 0 bases, with 9 bases lying between them. The CDR3 is 15 amino acids. From germline, CDR1 is LNHNV and CDR2 YYDKDF (reference sequence). The CDR3 spells CATSRFGASYNEQFF. The CDR3 region has the DNA TGTGCCACCAGCAGGTTTGGGGCCTCCTACAATGAGCAGTTCTTC.

V is TRBV5-1 and J is TRBJ2-7; possibly TRBD2 for D (5 bases). From germline, CDR1 is SGHRS and CDR2 YFSETQ. Trimming took off 1 base at V and 2 bases at J, with 10 bases between the two ends. The CDR3 spans 14 residues. The CDR3 sequence: CASSLSGMAYEQYF. CDR3 nucleotides: TGCGCCAGCAGCTTGTCGGGAATGGCCTACGAGCAGTACTTC.

The V call is TRBV7-9, the J call TRBJ1-4, with D maybe TRBD1 (5 bases). Looked up from germline, CDR1 is SEHNR and CDR2 is FQNEAQ (reference sequence). The CDR3 length is 16 residues. Trimming took off 5 bases at V and 3 bases at J, with 16 bases between the two ends. CDR3 loop: CASSPAPGGANEKLFF. The CDR3 coding sequence is TGTGCCAGCAGCCCGGCCCCTGGGGGGGCTAATGAAAAACTGTTTTTT.

V is TRBV5-6 and J is TRBJ2-7; 7 bases are a match to TRBD2. The ends lost 3 bases at V and 2 bases at J; junction bases unmatched: 8. Germline values: CDR1 SGHDT, CDR2 YYEEEE. The CDR3 has 15 residues. CDR3 DNA sequence: TGTGCCAGCAGCTGGGGGGGGGACCGTACCTACGAGCAGTACTTC. It specifies CASSWGGDRTYEQYF.

The chain uses TRBV4-1 and TRBJ1-2; no clear D. Trimming removed 2 bases from V and 8 bases from J, with 9 bases in between. CDR3 length equals 12 residues. CDR1 is MGHRA and CDR2 is YSYEKL in the germline V gene. CDR3 sequence reads: CASSQFGRGYTF. DNA of the CDR3: TGCGCCAGCAGCCAATTTGGACGGGGCTACACCTTC.

This rearrangement joins TRBV28 to TRBJ2-3, with a tentative D call TRBD2 (5 bases). The CDR3 length is 16 residues. Germline lookup yields CDR1 MDHEN and CDR2 SYDVKM. Trimming removed 1 base at V and 2 bases at J, with 13 bases between. The CDR3 sequence is CASSLSALVPTDTQYF. Written as DNA, the CDR3 is TGTGCCAGCAGTTTATCCGCACTAGTCCCCACAGATACGCAGTATTTT.

This clone was picked up many times. The rearrangement joins TRBV5-8 to TRBJ1-5; no clear D gene. The CDR3 has 15 amino acids. Deletions cut 2 bases from V and 2 bases from J, with 11 bases between. Germline CDR1 and CDR2: SGHTS and YDEGEE. The CDR3 here is CASSFLWQGNQPQHF. The DNA for the CDR3 is TGTGCCAGCAGCTTCCTGTGGCAGGGCAATCAGCCCCAGCATTTT.

The rearrangement uses TRBV5-4 and TRBJ2-5; 8 positions match TRBD2. The CDR3 runs 16 residues. The V and J ends lost 6 bases and 5 bases, in that order; junction bases with no gene match: 15. Germline-derived CDR1 and CDR2 are SGHNT and YYREEE (reference sequence). DNA for the CDR3: TGTGCCAGCAACCCTCAACCGGGGGGGAGAGGGGAGACCCAGTACTTC. Translating it yields CASNPQPGGRGETQYF.

J is TRBJ2-6 and V is TRBV2; D remains ambiguous. The V end was cut by 7 bases, the J end by 5 bases, with 12 bases between. The CDR3 is made up of 14 amino acids. Germline V gives CDR1 SNHLY, CDR2 FYNNEI. The CDR3 here is CASTTEVWANVLTF. CDR3 sequence (DNA): TGTGCCAGCACCACAGAAGTCTGGGCCAACGTCCTGACTTTC.

The rearrangement joins TRBV15 to TRBJ2-5; 7 bases are a match to TRBD1. The CDR3 has 14 amino acids. V trimming: 1 base; J trimming: 4 bases; junction bases outside the gene matches: 3. Germline V lookup: CDR1 LNHNV, CDR2 YYDKDF (reference sequence). The CDR3 protein is CATSRVGQRETQYF. The CDR3 DNA sequence: TGTGCCACCAGCAGAGTGGGACAGAGAGAGACCCAGTACTTC.

This sequence joins TRBV28 and TRBJ2-7, with D uncertain. This CDR3 region has 14 residues. Germline V gives CDR1 MDHEN, CDR2 SYDVKM. V dropped 7 bases and J dropped 2 bases, with 15 bases sitting between them. The CDR3 here is CASTSPPAAYEQYF. The CDR3 DNA follows: TGTGCCAGCACCTCCCCGCCGGCAGCCTACGAGCAGTACTTC.

The J gene is TRBJ2-7, the V gene TRBV5-1; a weak D match, TRBD1 (5 bases). From germline, CDR1 is SGHRS and CDR2 YFSETQ. The CDR3 is made up of 12 amino acids. The V gene lost 1 base and the J gene lost 5 bases, with 7 bases spanning the gap. The CDR3 region has the DNA TGCGCCAGCAGCTTGCAGGGCCACGAGCAGTACTTC. Translation: CASSLQGHEQYF. The entire variable domain, with the rest obtained from reference TRBV5-1 and TRBJ2-7, is as follows: KAGVTQTPRYLIKTRGQQVTLSCSPISGHRSVSWYQQTPGQGLQFLFEYFSETQRNKGNFPGRFSGRQFSNSRSEMNVSTLELGDSALYLCASSLQGHEQYFGPGTRLTVT.

The rearrangement uses TRBV5-1 and TRBJ2-1, with 8 bases identical to TRBD2. V trimming: 4 bases; J trimming: 6 bases; junction bases outside the gene matches: 6. The CDR3 is made up of 14 amino acids. The germline gives CDR1 SGHRS, CDR2 YFSETQ. The CDR3 coding sequence is TGCGCCAGCAGCCGAGCGGGGGAGGCCAATGAGCAGTTCTTC. Translated: CASSRAGEANEQFF.

The V and J genes are TRBV28 and TRBJ2-7; a possible D gene is TRBD2 (7 bases). CDR3 size: 14 residues. Germline V gene lookup returns CDR1 MDHEN and CDR2 SYDVKM. V lost 7 bases and J 6 bases, leaving 19 bases between the germline ends. CDR3 nucleotides: TGTGCCAGCAAATGGGGGGGACAATTACCCGAGCAGTACTTC. It codes for CASKWGGQLPEQYF.

The chain uses TRBV12-5 and TRBJ2-3; D gene unclear. Trimming cost V 3 bases and J 5 bases, with 6 bases left between them. Germline V gene lookup returns CDR1 LGHNT and CDR2 FRNRAP. This CDR3 is 12 amino acids long. This CDR3 reads CASGFTIDTQYF. The CDR3 region has the DNA TGTGCTAGTGGTTTTACAATAGATACGCAGTATTTT.

The rearrangement uses TRBV28 and TRBJ2-3, with D unclear. Germline CDR1 and CDR2: MDHEN and SYDVKM. This CDR3 comprises 13 residues. Trimming stripped 5 bases from V and 1 base from J, with 7 bases between. For the CDR3, the DNA is TGTGCCAGCAGTCCCCGGGGCACAGATACGCAGTATTTT. Translating gives CASSPRGTDTQYF.

The genes are TRBV30 and TRBJ1-1; TRBD1 is a possible D gene (6 bases). The length of the CDR3 is 14 residues. V lost 7 bases, J lost 3 bases, and 18 bases lay in between. Germline values: CDR1 GTSNPN, CDR2 SVGIG (reference sequence). The CDR3 nucleotides are TGTGCCTCGGGCCTCGGGGGCTTGTACACTGAAGCTTTCTTT. Its translation: CASGLGGLYTEAFF.

This clone showed up just once. V usage is TRBV27 and J usage is TRBJ2-3; D call uncertain. Germline values: CDR1 MNHEY, CDR2 SMNVEV (reference sequence). Trimming left V 3 bases short and J 1 base short, with 8 bases between. This CDR3 is built from 14 residues. The CDR3 region is CASSFDWRTDTQYF. The DNA for the CDR3 is TGTGCCAGCAGTTTTGACTGGCGCACAGATACGCAGTATTTT.

V gene TRBV5-1 combines with J gene TRBJ2-1; TRBD2 matches at 9 bases. This CDR3 region has 17 residues. The J segment lost 0 bases and the V segment lost 0 bases, leaving 4 bases of the junction unmatched. Germline-derived CDR1 and CDR2 are SGHRS and YFSETQ. The CDR3 here is CASSLAVAGVSYNEQFF. The DNA for the CDR3 is TGCGCCAGCAGCTTGGCCGTAGCGGGGGTCTCCTACAATGAGCAGTTCTTC.

The J gene is TRBJ1-2, the V gene TRBV7-2, with 7 bases lining up with TRBD1. V shed 5 bases and J 6 bases; nucleotides not matched to a gene: 12. The CDR3 covers 15 residues. Per the germline V gene, CDR1 is SGHTA and CDR2 is FQGNSA. The CDR3 region is CASSPTGDRMDGYTF. The CDR3, as DNA: TGTGCCAGCAGCCCCACAGGGGATAGGATGGATGGCTACACCTTC.